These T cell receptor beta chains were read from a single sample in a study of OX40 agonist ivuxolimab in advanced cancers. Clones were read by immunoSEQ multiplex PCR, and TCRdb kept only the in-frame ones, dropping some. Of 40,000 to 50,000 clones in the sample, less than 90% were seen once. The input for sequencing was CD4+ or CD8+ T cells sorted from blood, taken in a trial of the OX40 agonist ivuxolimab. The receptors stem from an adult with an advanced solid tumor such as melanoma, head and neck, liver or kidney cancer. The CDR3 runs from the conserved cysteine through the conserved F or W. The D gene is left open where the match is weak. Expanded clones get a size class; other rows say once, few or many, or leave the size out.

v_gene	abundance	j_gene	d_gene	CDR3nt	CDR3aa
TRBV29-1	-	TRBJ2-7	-	TGCAGCGTTGCGGGGGGCCTCCTCTACGAGCAGTACTTC	CSVAGGLLYEQYF
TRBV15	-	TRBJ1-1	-	TGTGCCACCAGCAGAGCTACAGGTTTGAACACTGAAGCTTTCTTT	CATSRATGLNTEAFF
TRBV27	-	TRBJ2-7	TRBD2	TGTGCCAGCAGTTTTCGATGGGCGCGGGAGGGCTCCTACGAGCAGTACTTC	CASSFRWAREGSYEQYF
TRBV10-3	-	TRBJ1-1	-	TGTGCCATCAGTGAGTTCAAGGACCCGCCGAACACTGAAGCTTTCTTT	CAISEFKDPPNTEAFF
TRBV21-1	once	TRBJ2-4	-	TGTGCCAGCAGCAAACGGACTAGCGGGAGTGGGAAAAACATTCAGTACTTC	CASSKRTSGSGKNIQYF
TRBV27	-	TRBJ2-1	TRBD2	TGTGCCAGCAGCCGGCAGGCGAGGCGGGAGAGGGGCTATGAGCAGTTCTTC	CASSRQARRERGYEQFF
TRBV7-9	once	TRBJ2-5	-	TGTGCCAGCAGCTTACGTAGGGCCGACCAAGAGACCCAGTACTTC	CASSLRRADQETQYF
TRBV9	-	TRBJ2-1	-	TGTGCCAGCAGCCCCTCCGGGACGACCAGGAATGAGCAGTTCTTC	CASSPSGTTRNEQFF
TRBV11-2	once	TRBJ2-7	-	TGTGCCAGCTCCGCCGGGGGTCCCTACGAGCAGTACTTC	CASSAGGPYEQYF
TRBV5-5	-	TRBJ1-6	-	TGTGCCAGCAGCTTGGCAAGGGGAGGAGATGGGGATTCACCCCTCCACTTT	CASSLARGGDGDSPLHF
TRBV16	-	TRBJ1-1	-	TGTGCCAGCAGCCAATCAAGTCTGGGTTCGCCTGAAGCTTTCTTT	CASSQSSLGSPEAFF
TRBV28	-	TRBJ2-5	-	TGTGCCAGCAGTTATGTTGAGACCCAGTACTTC	CASSYVETQYF
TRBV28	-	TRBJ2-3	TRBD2	TGTGCCAGCAGTTTCCTGGGACTAGCAGATACGCAGTATTTT	CASSFLGLADTQYF
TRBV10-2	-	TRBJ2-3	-	TGCGCCGGTCGTAGTAGCTCCACAGATACGCAGTATTTT	CAGRSSSTDTQYF
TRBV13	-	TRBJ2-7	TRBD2	TGTGCCAGCAGCGTAGCGGGCTCCTACGAGCAGTACTTC	CASSVAGSYEQYF
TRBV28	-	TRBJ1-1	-	TGTGCCAGCAGTTTAGGGACTCCCTCTGCAGCTTTCTTT	CASSLGTPSAAFF
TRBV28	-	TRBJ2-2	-	TGTGCCAGCAACCAGGAATCCGGGGAGCTGTTTTTT	CASNQESGELFF
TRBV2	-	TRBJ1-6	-	TGTGCCAGCAGTGATTTCGGGGAGTATAATTCACCCCTCCACTTT	CASSDFGEYNSPLHF
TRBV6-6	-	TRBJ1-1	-	TGTGCCAGCAGTTACTCATCTGTCCGGTGGGGCACTGAAGCTTTCTTT	CASSYSSVRWGTEAFF
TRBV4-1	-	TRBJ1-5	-	TGCGCCAGCAGCCAACGGACAGAAAGCAATCAGCCCCAGCATTTT	CASSQRTESNQPQHF
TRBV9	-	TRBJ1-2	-	TGTGCCAGCAGCGGAGACACCTTC	CASSGDTF
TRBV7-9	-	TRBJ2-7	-	TGTGCCAGCAGCTTAGGTTTTGGCTTGCTAGACTCCTACGAGCAGTACTTC	CASSLGFGLLDSYEQYF
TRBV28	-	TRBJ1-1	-	TGTGCCAGCAGTTTATTGTTCGGTGAAGCTTTCTTT	CASSLLFGEAFF
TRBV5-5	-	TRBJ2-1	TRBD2	TGTGCCAGCAGCCCTACTAGCGGGAGATACTACAATGAGCAGTTCTTC	CASSPTSGRYYNEQFF
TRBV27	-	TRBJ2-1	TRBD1	TGTGCCAGCAGTTTATGGGACAGGAATGGAGATGAGCAGTTCTTC	CASSLWDRNGDEQFF
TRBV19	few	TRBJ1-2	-	TGTGCCAGTAAGGCCGGGCTTGGCTACACCTTC	CASKAGLGYTF
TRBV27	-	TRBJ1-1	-	TGTGCCAGCAAGGGATTAGGAACTGAAGCTTTCTTT	CASKGLGTEAFF
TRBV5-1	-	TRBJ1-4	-	TGCGCCAGCAGTCCCCTTGGCGAAAAACTGTTTTTT	CASSPLGEKLFF
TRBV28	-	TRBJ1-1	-	TGTGCCAGCAGTCCCAGACCCGGCCGGGTTGAAGCTTTCTTT	CASSPRPGRVEAFF
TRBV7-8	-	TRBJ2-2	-	TGTGCCAGCAGCTTCAAGGGGGAAGTTCCCGGGGAGCTGTTTTTT	CASSFKGEVPGELFF
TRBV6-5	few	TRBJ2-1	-	TGTGCCAGCAGTTCACGAGGGGGAAGTTTTCATGAGCAGTTCTTC	CASSSRGGSFHEQFF
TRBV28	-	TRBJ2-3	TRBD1	TGTGCCAGCAGTTTAGGGGACAGGAGCACAGATACGCAGTATTTT	CASSLGDRSTDTQYF
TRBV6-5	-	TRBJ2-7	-	TGTGCCAGCAGTTACTCGATCGGCCGGGGCTCCTACGAGCAGTACTTC	CASSYSIGRGSYEQYF
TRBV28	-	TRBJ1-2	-	TGTGCCAGCAGTTACAGGGAATGCTACACCTTC	CASSYRECYTF
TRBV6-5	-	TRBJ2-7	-	TGTGCCAGCAGTTACTCCCTCTACTACGAGCAGTACTTC	CASSYSLYYEQYF
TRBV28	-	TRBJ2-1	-	TGTGCCAGCAGTTTTGCTGCAGGAATCTACAATGAGCAGTTCTTC	CASSFAAGIYNEQFF
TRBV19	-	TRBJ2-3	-	TGTGCCAGTAGTATAGATCGATCGGGGGTGGACACAGATACGCAGTATTTT	CASSIDRSGVDTDTQYF
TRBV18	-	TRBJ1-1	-	TGTGCCAGCTCACCCACCTACGGAACCGAAGCTTTCTTT	CASSPTYGTEAFF
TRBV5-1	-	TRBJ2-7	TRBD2	TGCGCCAGCAGCTTTCGACTAGCGGGGGACTACGAGCAGTACTTC	CASSFRLAGDYEQYF
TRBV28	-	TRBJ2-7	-	TGTGCCAGCAGTTTCCCGGCGGGGAAGTACGAGCAGTACTTC	CASSFPAGKYEQYF
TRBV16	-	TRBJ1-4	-	TGTGCCAGCAGCCTTAAAGGTGGAGGATACGAAAAACTGTTTTTT	CASSLKGGGYEKLFF
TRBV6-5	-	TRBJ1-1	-	TGTGCCAGCAGTTACTTCGCCGGGGCGGCAGGCACTGAAGCTTTCTTT	CASSYFAGAAGTEAFF
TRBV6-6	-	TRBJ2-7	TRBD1	TGTGCCAGCAGTAACCTGGACAGGGCGATAACCTACGAGCAGTACTTC	CASSNLDRAITYEQYF
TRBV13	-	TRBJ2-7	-	TGTGCCAGCAGCACAGACAGGTCTACCTACGAGCAGTACTTC	CASSTDRSTYEQYF
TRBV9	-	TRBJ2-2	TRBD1	TGTGCCAGCAGCGTAGCGGGACAGGGGGCTTGGACCGGGGAGCTGTTTTTT	CASSVAGQGAWTGELFF
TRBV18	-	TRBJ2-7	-	TGTGCCAGCTCACCACCTCAAGGGGGGAGCTCCTACGAGCAGTACTTC	CASSPPQGGSSYEQYF
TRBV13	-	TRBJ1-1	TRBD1	TGTGCCAGCAGCTTTGTCAACAGGGGGCCTGGCACTGAAGCTTTCTTT	CASSFVNRGPGTEAFF
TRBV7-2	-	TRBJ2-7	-	TGTGCCAGCAGCTCCTACGAGAGCTCCTACGAGCAGTACTTC	CASSSYESSYEQYF
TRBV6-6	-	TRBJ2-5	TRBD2	TGTGCCAGCAGTTCCACGACTAGCGGCCAAGAGACCCAGTACTTC	CASSSTTSGQETQYF
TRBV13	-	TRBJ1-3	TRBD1	TGTGCCAGCAGCCTTCGTGGAGGGGGCTACACCATATATTTT	CASSLRGGGYTIYF
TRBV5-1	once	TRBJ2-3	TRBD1	TGCGCCAGCAGCTCCGACAGGGCCCCGGGCACAGATACGCAGTATTTT	CASSSDRAPGTDTQYF
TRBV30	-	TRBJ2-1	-	TGTGCCTGGAGTCAAGGCTCCTACAATGAGCAGTTCTTC	CAWSQGSYNEQFF